The clone carrying this T cell receptor (beta chain) occurred once. Antigen: not known. The data originate from a study of Ad26.COV2.S vaccination and SARS-CoV-2 variants. Study as a whole: Of the COV1001 trial arms, the Ad26.COV2.S arm included the donor.

Assay used: immunoSEQ multiplex PCR; TCRdb lists only in-frame clones, some missing. The table lists about 400,000 clones, roughly 90% of them singletons, with 1.9% in the top ten. As to treatment: 15 to 20 received Ad26.COV2.S at low or high dose, single or two shots; about 5 received placebo; per-sample allocation not given. On day 63 after the first injection, vaccine and placebo recipients gave samples. Study-wide findings and caveats: Vaccine recipients had higher spike-specific TCR breadth than placebo recipients.

V lost 4 bases and J lost 4, with 17 bases in between. Germline CDR1 and CDR2: MDHEN and SYDVKM. The CDR3 consists of 16 residues. This rearrangement joins TRBV28 to TRBJ2-1; D unclear. The sequencing used peripheral blood, collected in a trial of Ad26.COV2.S vaccine versus placebo. The TCR sequence derives from a person between 18 and 59 years old who received the Ad26.COV2.S COVID-19 vaccine or a placebo. The CDR3 spells CASSSLSGGKYNEQFF. DNA of the CDR3: TGTGCCAGCAGTTCTTTGTCCGGCGGAAAGTACAATGAGCAGTTCTTC.